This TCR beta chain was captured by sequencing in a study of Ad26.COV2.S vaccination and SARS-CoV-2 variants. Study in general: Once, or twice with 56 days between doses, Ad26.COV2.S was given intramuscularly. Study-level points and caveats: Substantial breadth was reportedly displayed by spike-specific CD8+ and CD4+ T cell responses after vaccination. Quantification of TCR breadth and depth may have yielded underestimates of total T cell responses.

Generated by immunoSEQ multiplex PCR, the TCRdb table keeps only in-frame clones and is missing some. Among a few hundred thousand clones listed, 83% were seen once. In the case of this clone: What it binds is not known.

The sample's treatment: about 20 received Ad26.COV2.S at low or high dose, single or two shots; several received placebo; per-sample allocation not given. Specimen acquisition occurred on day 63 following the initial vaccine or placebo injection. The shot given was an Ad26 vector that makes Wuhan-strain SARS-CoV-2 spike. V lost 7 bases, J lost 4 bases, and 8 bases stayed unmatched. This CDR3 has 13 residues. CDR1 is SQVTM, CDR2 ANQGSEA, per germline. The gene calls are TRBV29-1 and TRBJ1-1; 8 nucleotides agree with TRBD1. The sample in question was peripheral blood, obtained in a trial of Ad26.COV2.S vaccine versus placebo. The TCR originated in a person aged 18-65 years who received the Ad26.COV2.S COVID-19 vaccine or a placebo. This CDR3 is CSATGGSGTEAFF. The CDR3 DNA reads TGCAGCGCAACAGGGGGGTCGGGCACTGAAGCTTTCTTT.